These 22 T cell receptor beta chains originate from one sample sequenced in a study of molecular identifiers for immune sequencing clone quantification. TCRdb ran MiXCR on the PCR reads and lists one entry per CDR3 protein. The profile shows over 70,000 distinct CDR3 sequences, about 23% of them singletons. Sequencing was done on a sample of naive CD8+ T cells from blood, with Jurkat cell RNA spiked in. Documented subset: FACS-sorted CD8+CD4-CCR7+CD45RA+ naive T cells. These receptors all come from a human donor in good health. Some libraries in this study had Jurkat cell RNA spiked in.

Worth noting for this clonotype: A read error may be the cause here, since a much bigger clone is one base away. The genes are TRBV7-2 and TRBJ2-7, with a possible D match to TRBD2 (6 bases). Between the trimmed V and J ends, which lost 3 bases and 3 bases, there was a span of 12 bases. The CDR3 consists of 14 residues. CDR1 and CDR2 (germline): SGHTA, FQGNSA. The CDR3 bases are TGTGCCAGCAGCTTGGGGGGTCAAATCTACGAGCAGTACTTC. It yields the protein CASSLGGQIYEQYF.

This clonotype was seen only a few times. The chain links TRBV27 to TRBJ2-3; D is uncertain. Germline loops: CDR1 MNHEY, CDR2 SMNVEV (reference sequence). Trimming removed 6 bases from V and 2 bases from J, with 21 bases in between. The CDR3 totals 17 residues. CDR3 DNA: TGTGCCAGCAGCTTAAGTCGGCTCAACCCGAACACAGATACGCAGTATTTT. Its translation: CASSLSRLNPNTDTQYF.

This clonotype was recorded at least ten times. The chain is built from TRBV6-2 or TRBV6-3 and TRBJ2-7, with TRBD2 matching 10 bases. The germline V gene has CDR1 MNHEY and CDR2 SVGEGT. J was trimmed by 2 bases and V by 8 bases; bases with no gene match: 9. The CDR3 loop spans 15 amino acids. CDR3 DNA sequence: TGTGCCAGCCTTACGAGGCTAGCGGGAGCCTACGAGCAGTACTTC. It codes for CASLTRLAGAYEQYF.

This clonotype has more than one count but fewer than ten. V is TRBV19 and J is TRBJ2-1; weak D call: TRBD1 (6 bases). V gave up 3 bases and J gave up 7 bases, with 16 bases separating them. The CDR3 sequence is 15 residues long. Looked up from germline, CDR1 is LNHDA and CDR2 is SQIVND (reference sequence). The CDR3 reads CASSIAKTGRNEQFF. The CDR3, as DNA: TGTGCCAGTAGTATTGCTAAGACAGGTAGGAATGAGCAGTTCTTC. Full variable domain (remainder filled in from reference TRBV19 and TRBJ2-1): DGGITQSPKYLFRKEGQNVTLSCEQNLNHDAMYWYRQDPGQGLRLIYYSQIVNDFQKGDIAEGYSVSREKKESFPLTVTSAQKNPTAFYLCASSIAKTGRNEQFFGPGTRLTVL.

Regarding this clonotype: At one end, the junction sequence differs from germline, possibly due to a read error. V is TRBV28 and J is TRBJ1-1; no definite D call. Looked up from germline, CDR1 is MDHEN and CDR2 is SYDVKM. The CDR3 is 13 residues long. The DNA for the CDR3 is TGTACCAGCAGTTTCGTGTCAGCCTCTGAAGCTTTCTTT. As protein: CTSSFVSASEAFF.

Comment on this clonotype: A much larger clone is a single base away; this may be a read error. The chain carries TRBV7-9 and TRBJ1-1, with unresolved D. The CDR3 is 13 amino acids. Germline V gene lookup returns CDR1 SEHNR and CDR2 FQNEAQ (reference sequence). The CDR3 region is CASNLASESIAFF. Written as DNA, the CDR3 is TGTGCCAGCAACTTAGCGAGCGAGAGTATAGCTTTCTTT.

This clonotype was recorded many times. The chain joins TRBV19 to TRBJ1-1; D uncertain. The CDR3 is 13 residues long. Per the germline V gene, CDR1 is LNHDA and CDR2 is SQIVND (reference sequence). With 6 bases removed from V and 4 bases from J, the gap between germline ends came to 12 bases. In DNA, the CDR3 is TGTGCCAGTAGCCTTCCTGAGGGCACTGAAGCTTTCTTT. Protein product: CASSLPEGTEAFF.

A word on this clonotype: A read error may be the cause here, since a much bigger clone is one base away. The chain joins TRBV11-2 to TRBJ2-7; maybe TRBD1 (6 bases). The CDR3 consists of 16 residues. V lost 5 bases and J lost 3, with 20 bases in between. From germline, CDR1 is SGHAT and CDR2 FQNNGV. The CDR3, as DNA: TGTGCCAGCAGCCGCCCCGCAGGGGCGGCCCTCTACGAGCAGTACTTC. Amino acids: CASSRPAGAALYEQYF.

This chain uses TRBV7-9 with TRBJ2-5; TRBD2 is a possible D gene (5 bases). The CDR3 extends over 14 amino acids. Trimming took 4 bases from V and 4 from J, leaving 13 bases between them. Germline V gene lookup returns CDR1 SEHNR and CDR2 FQNEAQ (reference sequence). This chain's CDR3 is CASSSTRVGETQYF. The DNA of the CDR3 is TGTGCCAGCAGCTCAACTAGAGTAGGAGAGACCCAGTACTTC.

Regarding this clonotype: A clone one base away is much larger, so this may be a read error. This chain links TRBV5-1 with TRBJ2-7, with 7 bases that match TRBD1. The CDR3 length is 15 residues. CDR1 SGHRS and CDR2 YFSETQ come from the germline V gene. The CDR3 is CASSLAPGQNYEQHF. In DNA, the CDR3 is TGCGCCAGCAGCTTGGCACCGGGACAGAACTACGAGCAGCACTTC.

This clonotype was counted between two and nine times. The chain combines TRBV20-1 with TRBJ2-7, with 10 bases that match TRBD2. The CDR3 runs to 18 residues. Per germline, CDR1 DFQATT and CDR2 SNEGSKA (reference sequence). V shed 0 bases, J shed 1 base, and the junction held 12 bases outside the gene matches. CDR3 DNA sequence: TGCAGTGCTAGAGACCTAGCGGGAGATGTTACCCCATCCTACGAGCAGTACTTC. The encoded protein is CSARDLAGDVTPSYEQYF.

In its sample, this clonotype was seen many times. This chain connects TRBV20-1 to TRBJ2-7; unclear D gene. The CDR3 contains 13 residues. The V and J ends lost 2 bases and 5 bases respectively, with 13 bases between them. Germline V gene data show CDR1 as DFQATT and CDR2 as SNEGSKA (reference sequence). In nucleotides, the CDR3 is TGCAGTGCTAGACCAGGTTTTGGTAACGAGCAGTACTTC. It is translated as CSARPGFGNEQYF.

This clonotype appeared many times. The chain uses TRBV28 and TRBJ1-1, with D possibly matching TRBD1 (6 bases). CDR3 length: 14 residues. The V and J ends lost 3 bases and 4 bases respectively, with 12 bases between them. The germline V gene encodes CDR1 MDHEN and CDR2 SYDVKM. CDR3 nucleotides: TGTGCCAGCAGTTTCAGGGGCACCCTCACTGAAGCTTTCTTT. This codes for CASSFRGTLTEAFF.

Many counts were recorded for this clonotype. The V and J genes are TRBV11-2 and TRBJ2-3; 10 nucleotides line up with TRBD1. V gave up 1 base and J gave up 4 bases; unmatched junction bases: 2. Germline-derived CDR1 and CDR2 are SGHAT and FQNNGV. The CDR3 is made up of 15 amino acids. The CDR3 sequence is CASSLAGTGADTQYF. The CDR3 region has the DNA TGTGCCAGCAGCTTAGCCGGGACAGGGGCAGATACGCAGTATTTT.

This clonotype was seen many times. The chain joins TRBV13 to TRBJ2-6; D is perhaps TRBD1 (6 bases). The germline V and J ends were trimmed by 0 bases and 0 bases, with 9 bases remaining between them. From germline, CDR1 is PRHDT and CDR2 FYEKMQ (reference sequence). The CDR3 is made up of 17 amino acids. CDR3 in DNA: TGTGCCAGCAGCTTAGGGACAGGCGCCTCTGGGGCCAACGTCCTGACTTTC. This gives the protein CASSLGTGASGANVLTF.

The genes are TRBV7-6 and TRBJ2-3; D gene unclear. Trimming pared 1 base from V and 4 bases from J, leaving 12 bases between. The CDR3 is 15 amino acids. Germline CDR1 is SGHVS and CDR2 is FNYEAQ. In nucleotides, the CDR3 is TGTGCCAGCAGCTTAGGTTATGCGTGGGCAGATACGCAGTATTTT. Its protein is CASSLGYAWADTQYF.

This clonotype was observed many times. This rearrangement joins TRBV6-6 to TRBJ1-5; a weak D match, TRBD1 (6 bases). The CDR3 totals 14 residues. Trimming took 6 bases from V and 6 from J, leaving 15 bases between them. CDR1 MNHNY and CDR2 SVGAGI come from the germline V gene (reference sequence). CDR3 amino acids: CASRETGPGQPQHF. Here the CDR3 DNA reads TGTGCCAGCAGGGAAACAGGGCCTGGTCAGCCCCAGCATTTT.

Ten or more counts support this clonotype. The V call is TRBV6-1, the J call TRBJ2-1; D is perhaps TRBD2 (5 bases). The germline gives CDR1 MNHNS, CDR2 SASEGT. V was cut by 1 base and J by 2 bases, with 12 bases left in between. This CDR3 region has 16 residues. DNA for the CDR3: TGTGCCAGCAGTGAAGATTGGCTAGCTCCCTACAATGAGCAGTTCTTC. It yields the protein CASSEDWLAPYNEQFF.

In this sample, this clonotype turned up a few times. The chain combines TRBV7-9 with TRBJ2-5; D is undetermined. CDR1 is SEHNR, CDR2 FQNEAQ, per germline (reference sequence). CDR3 length: 13 amino acids. V gave up 1 base and J gave up 5 bases, with 8 bases separating them. CDR3 nucleotide sequence: TGTGCCAGCAGCTTAGTCGATGTTGAGACCCAGTACTTC. Amino acid sequence: CASSLVDVETQYF. The entire variable domain, with the rest obtained from reference TRBV7-9 and TRBJ2-5, is as follows: DTGVSQNPRHKITKRGQNVTFRCDPISEHNRLYWYRQTLGQGPEFLTYFQNEAQLEKSRLLSDRFSAERPKGSFSTLEIQRTEQGDSAMYLCASSLVDVETQYFGPGTRLLVL.

This clonotype was recorded many times. The CDR3 reads CASNLPRDIYNEQFF. The CDR3 DNA reads TGTGCCAGCAACCTTCCCCGGGACATTTACAATGAGCAGTTCTTC. This rearrangement joins TRBV5-6 to TRBJ2-1; tentatively, D is TRBD1 (6 bases). There are 15 residues in the CDR3. Germline assignment: CDR1 SGHDT and CDR2 YYEEEE. V was clipped by 6 bases and J by 4 bases, with 17 bases between them.

The sample holds many counts of this clonotype. The chain links TRBV4-1 to TRBJ1-6; no definite D call. Germline V CDR1 and CDR2: MGHRA, YSYEKL. The length of the CDR3 is 14 residues. Trimming left V 2 bases short and J 5 bases short, with 7 bases between. CDR3 in amino acids: CASSQKTNNSPLHF. The CDR3 DNA reads TGCGCCAGCAGCCAAAAGACCAATAATTCACCCCTCCACTTT.

This clonotype was recorded many times. The V call is TRBV30, the J call TRBJ2-7, with D possibly matching TRBD2 (6 bases). Trimming stripped 1 base from V and 4 bases from J, with 11 bases between. The CDR3 has 13 residues. CDR1 is GTSNPN, CDR2 SVGIG, per germline (reference sequence). CDR3 bases: TGTGCCTGGAGTGGACTAGTTTCGTACGAGCAGTACTTC. Translating it yields CAWSGLVSYEQYF. The full variable domain, its missing parts supplied by reference TRBV30 and TRBJ2-7, is SQTIHQWPATLVQPVGSPLSLECTVEGTSNPNLYWYRQAAGRGLQLLFYSVGIGQISSEVPQNLSASRPQDRQFILSSKKLLLSDSGFYLCAWSGLVSYEQYFGPGTRLTVT.